This passage covers 28 T cell receptor beta chains from one sample sequenced in a study of human T cells and chemical hapten exposure. From the RACE reads, TCRdb called clonotypes with MiXCR, one entry per CDR3 protein. The sample includes around 82,000 distinct CDR3 sequences, 6.6% of them seen just once. Sample time point: patch test 2, 6 weeks after DPC sensitization. The treatment is: therapeutic diphenylcyclopropenone sensitization with weekly scalp DPC. Sequences were derived from whole blood, sampled in connection with sensitization to the hapten diphenylcyclopropenone (DPC). These receptors originate from a woman aged 25 to 39 with alopecia areata. Some clones in this sample may be carry-over from other donors' samples.

This clonotype was seen repeatedly, ten times or more. The chain couples TRBV7-2 to TRBJ1-6; 8 nucleotides line up with TRBD1. J was trimmed by 7 bases and V by 3 bases; bases with no gene match: 2. This CDR3 is 14 amino acids long. Germline CDR1 SGHTA, CDR2 FQGNSA. CDR3 sequence (DNA): TGTGCCAGCAGCTTCAGACAGGGGAATTCACCCCTCCACTTT. The encoded protein is CASSFRQGNSPLHF.

This chain uses TRBV5-1 with TRBJ2-5; 7 positions match TRBD1. The length of the CDR3 is 13 residues. Trimming removed 0 bases from V and 4 bases from J; junction bases left unmatched: 0. Germline V gene data show CDR1 as SGHRS and CDR2 as YFSETQ. The DNA of the CDR3 is TGCGCCAGCAGCTTGGACAGGGGAGAGACCCAGTACTTC. This translates into CASSLDRGETQYF.

This rearrangement joins TRBV12-3 or TRBV12-4 to TRBJ1-2; 9 bases match TRBD1. The CDR3 sequence is 12 residues long. Trimming cost V 6 bases and J 6 bases; bases outside gene matches: 2. DNA of the CDR3: TGTGCCAGCAGAACAGGGGGCGATGGCTACACCTTC. Protein product: CASRTGGDGYTF.

This clonotype was detected only a few times. V and J are TRBV6-5 and TRBJ1-1, with a possible D match to TRBD1 (5 bases). The CDR3 has 14 amino acids. Between the trimmed V and J ends, which lost 8 bases and 3 bases, there was a span of 16 bases. Per the germline V gene, CDR1 is MNHEY and CDR2 is SVGAGI. The CDR3 nucleotides are TGTGCCAGCCAGAGGACGGGGGGATACACTGAAGCTTTCTTT. This gives the protein CASQRTGGYTEAFF.

This clonotype came up many times. This chain uses TRBV29-1 with TRBJ2-1; perhaps D is TRBD1 or TRBD2 (5 bases each). CDR1 SQVTM and CDR2 ANQGSEA come from the germline V gene. This CDR3 contains 10 residues. The ends were cut back, 7 bases at V and 5 bases at J, with 6 bases in the middle. CDR3 DNA: TGCAGCGGAGGGGACAATGAGCAGTTCTTC. The encoded protein is CSGGDNEQFF.

This clonotype has at least ten counts. The gene calls are TRBV3-1 and TRBJ2-7; 7 bases are shared with TRBD2. Germline V lookup: CDR1 LGHDT, CDR2 YNNKEL (reference sequence). This CDR3 has 17 residues. V shed 1 base, J shed 2 bases, and the junction held 11 bases outside the gene matches. The DNA of the CDR3 is TGTGCCAGCAGCCAAGCGAAACGGACTAGAATTCCCTACGAGCAGTACTTC. Translating it yields CASSQAKRTRIPYEQYF.

Many counts were recorded for this clonotype. The V call is TRBV19, the J call TRBJ2-7, with D perhaps TRBD1 or TRBD2 (6 bases each). Trimming took off 9 bases at V and 6 bases at J, with 15 bases between the two ends. Per germline, CDR1 LNHDA and CDR2 SQIVND (reference sequence). CDR3 length: 12 amino acids. The CDR3 DNA follows: TGTGCCAGCAGCCCTACGGGGGCCGAGCAGTACTTC. Translated, it gives CASSPTGAEQYF.

This clonotype was detected a few times. The V and J genes are TRBV14 and TRBJ2-3, with 13 nucleotides matching TRBD2. Germline values: CDR1 SGHDN, CDR2 FVKESK. The CDR3 runs to 16 residues. Losses at the gene ends were 4 bases for V and 5 bases for J; bases not matched to a gene: 6. The CDR3 reads CASSPRTSGGGDTQYF. The CDR3 DNA follows: TGTGCCAGCAGCCCCAGGACTAGCGGGGGTGGAGATACGCAGTATTTT. Supplemented by reference TRBV14 and TRBJ2-3, the full variable domain reads EAGVTQFPSHSVIEKGQTVTLRCDPISGHDNLYWYRRVMGKEIKFLLHFVKESKQDESGMPNNRFLAERTGGTYSTLKVQPAELEDSGVYFCASSPRTSGGGDTQYFGPGTRLTVL.

This clonotype has ten or more counts. V is TRBV13 and J is TRBJ1-4, with a possible D match to TRBD1 (6 bases). This CDR3 has 17 amino acids. Deletions cut 3 bases from V and 10 bases from J, with 24 bases between. CDR1 is PRHDT and CDR2 is FYEKMQ in the germline V gene (reference sequence). The CDR3 bases are TGTGCCAGCAGCTTTCTCTCAACAGGGACTGTTGCTGGAAAACTGTTTTTT. The encoded protein is CASSFLSTGTVAGKLFF.

There are a few counts of this clonotype. J is TRBJ1-1 and V is TRBV5-5; 11 bases align to TRBD1. Germline CDR1 reads SGHKS; CDR2 reads YYEKEE (reference sequence). Trimming took 4 bases from V and 1 from J; bases not matched to a gene: 12. This CDR3 region has 18 residues. In DNA, the CDR3 is TGTGCCAGCAGCCTACAACCCGGGACAGGGGGTTGGAACACTGAAGCTTTCTTT. It is translated as CASSLQPGTGGWNTEAFF.

This chain joins TRBV7-6 and TRBJ2-3; 8 nucleotides align to TRBD1. The CDR3 is made up of 15 amino acids. V shed 5 bases and J 2 bases; nucleotides not matched to a gene: 6. CDR1 and CDR2 from the germline V gene are SGHVS and FNYEAQ. The CDR3 protein is CASSPPGGDTDTQYF. In nucleotides, the CDR3 is TGTGCCAGCAGCCCCCCAGGGGGCGACACAGATACGCAGTATTTT.

This clonotype was counted many times. V and J are TRBV12-3 or TRBV12-4 and TRBJ1-6, with 7 bases matching TRBD1. Trimming cost V 5 bases and J 9 bases; bases outside gene matches: 7. The CDR3 is 14 residues long. The DNA for the CDR3 is TGTGCCAGCAGTCCCCGACAGGGAGCTTCACCCCTCCACTTT. Amino acid sequence: CASSPRQGASPLHF.

This clonotype occurred many times. The rearrangement uses TRBV11-2 and TRBJ2-3; D not certain. The CDR3 is 13 residues long. V lost 1 base and J 6 bases, leaving 8 bases between the germline ends. Germline V gene data show CDR1 as SGHAT and CDR2 as FQNNGV. The CDR3 sequence is CASSLGLRDTQYF. CDR3 sequence (DNA): TGTGCCAGCAGCTTAGGTCTAAGGGATACGCAGTATTTT.

The rearrangement uses TRBV7-6 and TRBJ1-1; D ambiguous. The germline V gene has CDR1 SGHVS and CDR2 FNYEAQ. The V and J ends lost 5 bases and 1 base respectively, with 8 bases between them. The CDR3 sequence is 13 residues long. The DNA for the CDR3 is TGTGCCAGCAGCCTCGCAGCGAACACTGAAGCTTTCTTT. Translated, it gives CASSLAANTEAFF.

This clonotype was seen a handful of times. The chain employs TRBV3-1 and TRBJ1-2; maybe TRBD1 (5 bases). This CDR3 is built from 15 residues. Germline V gene lookup returns CDR1 LGHDT and CDR2 YNNKEL (reference sequence). The germline V and J ends were trimmed by 1 base and 7 bases, with 16 bases remaining between them. The CDR3 spells CASSQGWQGALGYTF. The CDR3 region has the DNA TGTGCCAGCAGCCAAGGTTGGCAGGGAGCCCTTGGCTACACCTTC.

This clonotype was picked up many times. This sequence joins TRBV24-1 and TRBJ2-1; possible D gene TRBD1, 5 bases. The V end lost 3 bases, the J end lost 6 bases, and 14 bases lay between the germline ends. Per the germline V gene, CDR1 is KGHDR and CDR2 is SFDVKD. CDR3 length: 15 amino acids. CDR3 sequence reads: CATSDPSQGTNEQFF. In DNA, the CDR3 is TGTGCCACCAGTGATCCCTCTCAGGGTACCAATGAGCAGTTCTTC.

Many counts were recorded for this clonotype. This chain connects TRBV7-9 to TRBJ1-4; TRBD1 matches 7 bases. CDR1 and CDR2 from the germline V gene are SEHNR and FQNEAQ (reference sequence). This CDR3 has 19 amino acids. V dropped 5 bases and J dropped 0; count of bases not matched to a gene: 15. Here the CDR3 DNA reads TGTGCCAGCAGCCCCAGAGAGGGGACAGCCCTTGCAACTAATGAAAAACTGTTTTTT. It encodes CASSPREGTALATNEKLFF.

This clonotype was counted many times. The rearrangement joins TRBV9 to TRBJ1-2, with a possible D match to TRBD1 (6 bases). The CDR3 sequence is 16 residues long. Germline-derived CDR1 and CDR2 are SGDLS and YYNGEE. The V end was cut by 0 bases, the J end by 5 bases, with 17 bases between. The CDR3 reads CASSVGEQGLLYGYTF. For the CDR3, the DNA is TGTGCCAGCAGCGTAGGGGAACAGGGCCTTTTATATGGCTACACCTTC.

J is TRBJ1-5 and V is TRBV19; D gene unclear. Trimming shortened V by 4 bases and J by 8 bases, and 12 bases separated the two germline ends. The CDR3 runs 13 residues. Germline CDR1 is LNHDA and CDR2 is SQIVND (reference sequence). The CDR3 nucleotides are TGTGCCAGTAGTAAACTACAGTTTGAGCCCCAGCATTTT. Translating it yields CASSKLQFEPQHF.

With regard to this clonotype: Just one base apart from a much larger clone, this may be a read error. The J gene is TRBJ2-3, the V gene TRBV11-2; tentatively, D is TRBD1 or TRBD2 (5 bases each). This CDR3 has 10 amino acids. Germline loops: CDR1 SGHAT, CDR2 FQNNGV. Trimming took 8 bases from V and 5 from J, leaving 5 bases between them. In nucleotides, the CDR3 is TGTGCCAGCGGGGGAGATACGCAGTATTTT. Translating it yields CASGGDTQYF.

There are many counts of this clonotype. This chain links TRBV27 with TRBJ1-2; 7 bases match TRBD1. Germline CDR1 reads MNHEY; CDR2 reads SMNVEV (reference sequence). CDR3 length equals 15 residues. Losses at the gene ends were 3 bases for V and 7 bases for J; bases not matched to a gene: 11. The CDR3 DNA reads TGTGCCAGCAGTTTCGGGGACAGCGTGAGGCGTGGCTACACCTTC. It specifies CASSFGDSVRRGYTF.

The chain carries TRBV4-2 and TRBJ1-3, with D hard to call. Germline values: CDR1 LGHNA, CDR2 YNFKEQ. V was clipped by 3 bases and J by 2 bases, with 14 bases between them. The CDR3 extends over 16 amino acids. CDR3 sequence: CASSQLTVAAGNTIYF. The CDR3 nucleotides read TGTGCCAGCAGCCAGCTTACAGTCGCCGCTGGAAACACCATATATTTT.

This clonotype was recorded many times. V is TRBV7-2 and J is TRBJ2-2; D ambiguous. CDR1 is SGHTA, CDR2 FQGNSA, per germline. V was shortened by 5 bases and J by 1 base, with 11 bases between the two germline ends. The CDR3 length is 15 residues. The CDR3 sequence: CASSGMGLNTGELFF. CDR3 sequence (DNA): TGTGCCAGCAGCGGCATGGGGTTGAACACCGGGGAGCTGTTTTTT.

On this clonotype itself: A read error is possible here, since a much larger clone lies one base away. The chain is built from TRBV9 and TRBJ1-2, with D possibly matching TRBD1 (5 bases). Germline loops: CDR1 SGDLS, CDR2 YYNGEE. The CDR3 spans 13 residues. The CDR3 nucleotides read TGTGCCAGCAGCGTAGGACAGAACTATGGCTGCACCTTC. It yields the protein CASSVGQNYGCTF.

Many counts were recorded for this clonotype. Here the CDR3 reads CSVDSQGTDTQYF. The CDR3 coding sequence is TGCAGCGTTGACTCACAGGGAACAGATACGCAGTATTTT. The chain has TRBV29-1 and TRBJ2-3, with D maybe TRBD1 (6 bases). Trimming removed 3 bases at V and 3 bases at J, with 10 bases between. In germline, CDR1 is SQVTM, CDR2 ANQGSEA. CDR3 length equals 13 residues.

This clonotype was detected only a few times. The chain recombines TRBV5-1 with TRBJ2-1, with a tentative D call TRBD2 (6 bases). Trimming cost V 0 bases and J 5 bases, with 12 bases left between them. CDR3 length: 15 amino acids. Germline lookup yields CDR1 SGHRS and CDR2 YFSETQ. In DNA form, the CDR3 reads TGCGCCAGCAGCTTGGCGAGGGGAGGACACAATGAGCAGTTCTTC. Translating gives CASSLARGGHNEQFF.

Regarding this clonotype: Since a much larger clone is just one base distant, this may be a read error. The chain carries TRBV15 and TRBJ1-1; 7 bases are shared with TRBD1. V was pared by 5 bases and J by 10 bases, with 13 bases of the junction left unmatched. The length of the CDR3 is 14 residues. CDR1 and CDR2 (germline): LNHNV, YYDKDF (reference sequence). The CDR3 nucleotides read TGTGCCACCAGCGAAGACTCGTGGACAGGAGGAGCTTTCTTT. Its translation: CATSEDSWTGGAFF.

The chain is built from TRBV29-1 and TRBJ2-7, with D uncertain. The germline V gene has CDR1 SQVTM and CDR2 ANQGSEA. V shed 3 bases and J shed 2 bases, with 14 bases lying between them. This CDR3 has 14 amino acids. Written as DNA, the CDR3 is TGCAGCGTTGAGGCCGAAAACTCTCCCTACGAGCAGTACTTC. Protein product: CSVEAENSPYEQYF.